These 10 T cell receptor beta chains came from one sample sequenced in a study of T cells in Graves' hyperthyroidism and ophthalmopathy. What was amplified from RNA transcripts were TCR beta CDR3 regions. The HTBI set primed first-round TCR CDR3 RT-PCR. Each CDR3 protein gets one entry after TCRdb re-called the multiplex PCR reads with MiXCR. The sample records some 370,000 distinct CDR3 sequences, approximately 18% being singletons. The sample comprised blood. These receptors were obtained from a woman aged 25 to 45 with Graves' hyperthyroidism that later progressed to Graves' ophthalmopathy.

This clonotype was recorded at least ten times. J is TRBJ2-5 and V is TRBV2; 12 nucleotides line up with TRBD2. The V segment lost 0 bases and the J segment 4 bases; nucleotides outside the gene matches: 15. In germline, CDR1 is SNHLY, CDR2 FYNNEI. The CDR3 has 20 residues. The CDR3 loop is CASSEAQISLAGGQRETQYF. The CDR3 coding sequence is TGTGCCAGCAGTGAAGCGCAAATAAGCCTAGCGGGGGGGCAGAGAGAGACCCAGTACTTC.

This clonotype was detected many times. The CDR3 DNA sequence: TGTGCCAGCTCGACGGAAGGGCAGCCCTATGGCTACACCTTC. This gives the protein CASSTEGQPYGYTF. The chain has TRBV18 and TRBJ1-2; D is uncertain. The CDR3 runs to 14 residues. Germline values: CDR1 KGHSH, CDR2 LQKENI. Trimming shortened V by 6 bases and J by 4 bases, and 15 bases separated the two germline ends.

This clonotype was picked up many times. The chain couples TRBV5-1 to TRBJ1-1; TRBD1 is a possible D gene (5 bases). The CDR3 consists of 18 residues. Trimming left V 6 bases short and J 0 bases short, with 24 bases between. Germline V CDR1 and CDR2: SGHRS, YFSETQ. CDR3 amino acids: CASTGEWFAGTLNTEAFF. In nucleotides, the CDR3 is TGCGCCAGCACTGGTGAGTGGTTTGCGGGGACTTTGAACACTGAAGCTTTCTTT.

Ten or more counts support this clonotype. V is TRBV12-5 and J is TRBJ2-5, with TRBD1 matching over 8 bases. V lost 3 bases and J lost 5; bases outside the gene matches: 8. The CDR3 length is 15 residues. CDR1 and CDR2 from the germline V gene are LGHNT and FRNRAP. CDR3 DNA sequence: TGTGCTAGTGGTTTCGGGACAGGTAAAATGGAGACCCAGTACTTC. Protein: CASGFGTGKMETQYF.

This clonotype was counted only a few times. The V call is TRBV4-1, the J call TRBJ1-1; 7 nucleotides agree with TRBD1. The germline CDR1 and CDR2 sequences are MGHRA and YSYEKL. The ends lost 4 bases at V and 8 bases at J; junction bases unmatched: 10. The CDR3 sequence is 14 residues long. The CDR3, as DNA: TGCGCCAGCAGCCTCGAAGGTTCAGGGGGGGAAGCTTTCTTT. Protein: CASSLEGSGGEAFF.

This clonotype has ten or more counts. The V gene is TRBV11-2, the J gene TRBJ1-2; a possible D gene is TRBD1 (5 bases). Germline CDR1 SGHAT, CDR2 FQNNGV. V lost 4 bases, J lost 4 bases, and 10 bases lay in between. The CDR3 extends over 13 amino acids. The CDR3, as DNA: TGTGCCAGCAGCTGGGACGGATCCTATGGCTACACCTTC. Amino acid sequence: CASSWDGSYGYTF.

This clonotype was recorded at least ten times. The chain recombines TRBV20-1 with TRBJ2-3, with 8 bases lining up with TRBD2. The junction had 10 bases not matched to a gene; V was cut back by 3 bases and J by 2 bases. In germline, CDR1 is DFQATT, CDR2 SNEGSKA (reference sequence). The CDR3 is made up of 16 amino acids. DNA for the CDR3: TGCAGTGCTAGCCTTATACTAGCGGCCCTCACAGATACGCAGTATTTT. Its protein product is CSASLILAALTDTQYF.

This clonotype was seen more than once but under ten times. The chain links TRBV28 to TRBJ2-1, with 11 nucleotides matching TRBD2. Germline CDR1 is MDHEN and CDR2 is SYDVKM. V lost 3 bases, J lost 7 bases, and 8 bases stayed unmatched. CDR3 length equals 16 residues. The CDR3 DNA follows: TGTGCCAGCAGTTTTAGCGGGAGGGCCGTTTGGAATGAGCAGTTCTTC. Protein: CASSFSGRAVWNEQFF. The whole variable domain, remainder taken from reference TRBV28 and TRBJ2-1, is DVKVTQSSRYLVKRTGEKVFLECVQDMDHENMFWYRQDPGLGLRLIYFSYDVKMKEKGDIPEGYSVSREKKERFSLILESASTNQTSMYLCASSFSGRAVWNEQFFGPGTRLTVL.

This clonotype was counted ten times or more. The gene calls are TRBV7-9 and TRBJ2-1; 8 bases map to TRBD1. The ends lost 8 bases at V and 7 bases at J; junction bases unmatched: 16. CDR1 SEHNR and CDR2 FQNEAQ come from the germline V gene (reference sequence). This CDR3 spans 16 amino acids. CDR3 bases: TGTGCCAGCCACTTGGTGAGGACAGGGTGGAAGAATGAGCAGTTCTTC. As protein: CASHLVRTGWKNEQFF. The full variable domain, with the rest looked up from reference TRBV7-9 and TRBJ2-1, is DTGVSQNPRHKITKRGQNVTFRCDPISEHNRLYWYRQTLGQGPEFLTYFQNEAQLEKSRLLSDRFSAERPKGSFSTLEIQRTEQGDSAMYLCASHLVRTGWKNEQFFGPGTRLTVL.

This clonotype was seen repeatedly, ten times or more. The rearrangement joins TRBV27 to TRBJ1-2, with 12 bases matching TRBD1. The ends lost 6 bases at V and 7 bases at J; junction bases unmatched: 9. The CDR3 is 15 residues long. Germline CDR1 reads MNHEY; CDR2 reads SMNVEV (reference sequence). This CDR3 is CASSPAGQGAGGYTF. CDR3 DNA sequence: TGTGCCAGCAGCCCTGCGGGACAGGGGGCAGGTGGCTACACCTTC.